This T cell receptor (beta chain) derives from a study of control samples from healthy donors and cancer patients. Only in-frame clones appear in the TCRdb table, and some are missing; sequencing was by immunoSEQ multiplex PCR. This repertoire shows some 140,000 clones, 88% found once; its top ten account for about 9%. V lost 0 bases to trimming and J lost 1 base, with 9 bases between them. The CDR3 consists of 15 residues. CDR1 is SGHAT, CDR2 FQNNGV, per germline. This clone was observed a handful of times. Sequencing used blood. This chain links TRBV11-2 with TRBJ1-1, with no clear D. This TCR came from a woman aged 30 to 39 in good health. The CDR3 loop is CASSLDQRGNTEAFF. CDR3 nucleotides: TGTGCCAGCAGCTTAGATCAGAGAGGGAACACTGAAGCTTTCTTT.